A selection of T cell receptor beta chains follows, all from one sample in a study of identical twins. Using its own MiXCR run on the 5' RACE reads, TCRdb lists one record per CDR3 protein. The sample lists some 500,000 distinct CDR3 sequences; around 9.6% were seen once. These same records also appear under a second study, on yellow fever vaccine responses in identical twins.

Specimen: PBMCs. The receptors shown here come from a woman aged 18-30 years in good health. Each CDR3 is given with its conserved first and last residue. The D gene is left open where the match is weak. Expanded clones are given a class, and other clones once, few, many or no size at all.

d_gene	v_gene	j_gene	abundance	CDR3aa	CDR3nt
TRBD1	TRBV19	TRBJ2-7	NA	CASSEGTGPPYEQYF	TGTGCCAGTAGCGAGGGGACAGGGCCACCCTACGAGCAGTACTTC
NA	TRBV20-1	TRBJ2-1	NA	CSVSDGRGGSYNEQFF	TGCAGTGTCTCGGATGGTCGGGGAGGTTCCTACAATGAGCAATTCTTC
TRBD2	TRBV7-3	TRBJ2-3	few	CASSFTSGGWLDTQYF	TGTGCCAGCAGCTTTACTAGCGGGGGGTGGTTGGATACGCAGTATTTT
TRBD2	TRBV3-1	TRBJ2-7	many	CASSPRTSGGAREQYF	TGTGCCAGCAGCCCTCGGACTAGCGGGGGGGCCCGGGAGCAGTACTTC
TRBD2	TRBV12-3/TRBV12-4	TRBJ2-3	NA	CASSWSSGSIDTQYF	TGTGCCAGCAGTTGGTCTAGCGGGAGCATAGATACGCAGTATTTT
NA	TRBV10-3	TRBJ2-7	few	CAISAASAMTYEQYF	TGTGCCATCAGTGCTGCTAGCGCCATGACCTACGAGCAGTACTTC
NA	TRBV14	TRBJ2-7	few	CASSSYTRTTSGYEQYF	TGTGCCAGCAGTTCATACACTCGGACTACCTCTGGCTACGAGCAGTACTTC
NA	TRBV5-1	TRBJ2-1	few	CASSPLHNEQFF	TGCGCCAGCAGCCCGCTCCACAATGAGCAGTTCTTC
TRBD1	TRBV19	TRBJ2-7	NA	CASSIDPRGTYEQYF	TGTGCCAGTAGTATAGATCCCAGGGGGACCTACGAGCAGTACTTC
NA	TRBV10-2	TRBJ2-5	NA	CASSEWGLVEETQYF	TGCGCCAGCAGTGAGTGGGGGCTGGTGGAAGAGACCCAGTACTTC
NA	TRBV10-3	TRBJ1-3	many	CAISDLDRSGNTIYF	TGTGCCATCAGTGATCTTGACAGGTCTGGAAACACCATATATTTT
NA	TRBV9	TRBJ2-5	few	CASSGPGPGGQETQYF	TGTGCCAGCAGCGGGCCGGGCCCGGGTGGCCAAGAGACCCAGTACTTC
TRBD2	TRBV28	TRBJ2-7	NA	CASSSPTSGGVYEQYF	TGTGCCAGCAGTTCGCCGACTAGCGGGGGTGTATACGAGCAGTACTTC
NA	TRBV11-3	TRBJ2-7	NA	CASSLAGGIAYEQYF	TGTGCCAGCAGCCTCGCTGGGGGAATTGCCTACGAGCAGTACTTC
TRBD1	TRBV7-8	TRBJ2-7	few	CASSQLTGAYEQYF	TGTGCCAGCAGCCAGCTTACAGGGGCCTACGAGCAGTACTTC
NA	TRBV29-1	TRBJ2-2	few	CSVDAGPGELFF	TGCAGCGTTGATGCCGGACCCGGGGAGCTGTTTTTT
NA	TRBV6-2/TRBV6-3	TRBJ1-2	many	CASSVPQGGDGYTF	TGTGCCAGCAGTGTGCCACAGGGTGGAGATGGCTACACCTTC
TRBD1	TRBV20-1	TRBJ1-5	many	CSAPGQENNQPQHF	TGCAGTGCTCCCGGACAGGAAAACAATCAGCCCCAGCATTTT
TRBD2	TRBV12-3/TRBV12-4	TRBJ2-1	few	CATSLGGNIAGVGNEQFF	TGTGCTACTTCCTTGGGGGGGAACATAGCGGGAGTAGGGAATGAGCAGTTCTTC
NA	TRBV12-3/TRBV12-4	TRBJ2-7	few	CASSFKAGSYEQYF	TGTGCCAGCAGTTTTAAGGCAGGTTCCTACGAGCAGTACTTC
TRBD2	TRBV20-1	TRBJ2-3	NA	CSAPSLADGTDTQYF	TGCAGTGCTCCATCCCTAGCGGATGGGACAGATACGCAGTATTTT
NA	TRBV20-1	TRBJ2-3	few	CSARDATEGSDTQYF	TGCAGTGCTAGAGATGCCACGGAGGGTTCGGATACGCAGTATTTT
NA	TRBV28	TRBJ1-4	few	CASRKMGLYEKLFF	TGTGCCAGCAGGAAAATGGGGCTGTATGAAAAACTGTTTTTT
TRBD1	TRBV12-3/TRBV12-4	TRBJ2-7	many	CASSPTGPSYEQYF	TGTGCCAGCAGCCCGACAGGGCCCTCCTACGAGCAGTACTTC
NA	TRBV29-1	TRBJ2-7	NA	CSVRSRLPSYEQYF	TGCAGCGTCCGGAGTAGGCTTCCTTCCTACGAGCAGTACTTC
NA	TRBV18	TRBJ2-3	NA	CASSPQGGDTDTQYF	TGTGCCAGCTCACCACAAGGAGGGGACACAGATACGCAGTATTTT
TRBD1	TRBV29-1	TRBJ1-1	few	CSVYPATGVRTEAFF	TGCAGCGTTTACCCCGCGACAGGGGTTAGGACTGAAGCTTTCTTT
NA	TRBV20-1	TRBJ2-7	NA	CSARDGTSYYEQYF	TGCAGTGCTAGAGATGGGACTTCTTACTACGAGCAGTACTTC
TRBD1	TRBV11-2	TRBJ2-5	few	CASSLSPQGRGNTQYF	TGTGCCAGCAGCCTTAGCCCCCAGGGCAGGGGGAATACCCAGTACTTC
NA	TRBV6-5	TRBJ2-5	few	CASSWGGLETQYF	TGTGCCAGCAGTTGGGGGGGGCTGGAGACCCAGTACTTC
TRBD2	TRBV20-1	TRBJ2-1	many	CSARRTSGGDYNEQFF	TGCAGTGCTAGAAGAACTAGCGGGGGCGATTACAATGAGCAGTTCTTC